Following are 11 T cell receptor beta chains from one sample sequenced in a study of blood T cell repertoires in COVID-19. Assay used: immunoSEQ multiplex PCR; TCRdb lists only in-frame clones, some missing. The sample consists of over 60,000 clones, about 88% of them appearing once. Sequencing was carried out using peripheral blood. These receptors all come from a man in his sixties with acute or convalescent COVID-19.

CDR3: CATSGGGYPIEQYF. CDR3 DNA: TGTGCCACCAGCGGGGGGGGCTATCCGATCGAGCAGTACTTC. The chain links TRBV15 to TRBJ2-7; D may be TRBD2 (7 bases). The CDR3 contains 14 residues. Germline V gene data show CDR1 as LNHNV and CDR2 as YYDKDF (reference sequence). The ends were cut back, 5 bases at V and 6 bases at J, with 17 bases in the middle.

The V gene is TRBV2, the J gene TRBJ1-1; D not resolved. Trimming cost V 2 bases and J 4 bases, with 20 bases left between them. From germline, CDR1 is SNHLY and CDR2 FYNNEI. The CDR3 runs 17 residues. The chain's CDR3 is CASSETIHITVVTEAFF. For the CDR3, the DNA is TGTGCCAGCAGTGAAACGATTCATATAACGGTGGTCACTGAAGCTTTCTTT.

The chain links TRBV6-5 to TRBJ1-1; D possibly corresponds to TRBD1 (5 bases). This CDR3 is built from 15 residues. Germline assignment: CDR1 MNHEY and CDR2 SVGAGI. Trimming removed 5 bases from V and 1 base from J, with 14 bases in between. The CDR3 bases are TGTGCCAGCAGTACCCAGGGATTTGGGAACACTGAAGCTTTCTTT. Its protein product is CASSTQGFGNTEAFF.

The rearrangement joins TRBV10-3 to TRBJ1-2; 7 bases align to TRBD1. Germline values: CDR1 ENHRY, CDR2 SYGVKD. V shed 3 bases and J 7 bases; nucleotides not matched to a gene: 5. The CDR3 is 13 amino acids. Here the CDR3 reads CAISDTGESGYTF. The CDR3 DNA is TGTGCCATCAGTGACACAGGGGAGTCTGGCTACACCTTC.

The genes are TRBV25-1 and TRBJ1-6; 7 nucleotides align to TRBD1. With V trimmed by 2 bases and J by 4 bases, 8 bases remained unmatched. CDR3 length: 17 amino acids. The germline gives CDR1 MGHDK, CDR2 SYGVNS. The CDR3 DNA reads as TGTGCCAGCAGTGAAGACCTGGGACAGTCATATAATTCACCCCTCCACTTT. Protein product: CASSEDLGQSYNSPLHF.

The sample holds a few counts of this clone. The chain uses TRBV19 and TRBJ2-2; the D gene is possibly TRBD2 (5 bases). Germline CDR1 reads LNHDA; CDR2 reads SQIVND (reference sequence). The CDR3 has 17 residues. The V gene lost 2 bases and the J gene lost 7 bases, with 20 bases spanning the gap. As DNA, the CDR3 is TGTGCCAGTAGTATAAGGTCGGGGTCGAGTACTGGCGGGGAGCTGTTTTTT. Translating gives CASSIRSGSSTGGELFF.

This chain joins TRBV3-1 (or the pseudogene TRBV3-2) and TRBJ1-4; D may be TRBD1 (6 bases). Trimming pared 4 bases from V and 0 bases from J, leaving 9 bases between. This CDR3 comprises 15 residues. CDR1 is LGHDT, CDR2 YNNKEL, per germline (reference sequence). The CDR3 loop is CASSPQGTTNEKLFF. CDR3 coding DNA: TGTGCCAGCAGCCCCCAGGGGACAACTAATGAAAAACTGTTTTTT.

J is TRBJ2-2 and V is TRBV2; possible D gene TRBD1, 5 bases. The V gene lost 3 bases and the J gene lost 3 bases, with 8 bases spanning the gap. There are 14 residues in the CDR3. Looked up from germline, CDR1 is SNHLY and CDR2 is FYNNEI. DNA of the CDR3: TGTGCCAGCAGTGACCAGGGATACACCGGGGAGCTGTTTTTT. Translated: CASSDQGYTGELFF.

The chain combines TRBV6-1 with TRBJ2-7; a weak D match, TRBD2 (6 bases). V lost 5 bases to trimming and J lost 2 bases, with 16 bases between them. The V gene's germline CDR1 is MNHNS and CDR2 SASEGT. The CDR3 extends over 15 amino acids. Here the CDR3 DNA reads TGTGCCAGCAGTTCTTCCGGGACTGGTACCTACGAGCAGTACTTC. It encodes CASSSSGTGTYEQYF.

The J gene is TRBJ1-1, the V gene TRBV2, with D tentatively TRBD1 (6 bases). In germline, CDR1 is SNHLY, CDR2 FYNNEI. The ends were cut back, 7 bases at V and 2 bases at J, with 11 bases in the middle. There are 13 residues in the CDR3. CDR3 nucleotides: TGTGCCAGCACGACACAGGGTAACACTGAAGCTTTCTTT. This sequence encodes CASTTQGNTEAFF.

This chain joins TRBV6-6 and TRBJ1-1, with a possible D match to TRBD1 (5 bases). Germline V gene lookup returns CDR1 MNHNY and CDR2 SVGAGI (reference sequence). The CDR3 has 13 amino acids. The CDR3 sequence is CATGGWMNTEAFF. DNA of the CDR3: TGTGCTACCGGGGGGTGGATGAACACTGAAGCTTTCTTT.